These 5 T cell receptor beta chains were sequenced from one sample in a study of blood T cell repertoires in COVID-19 (dated by TCRdb to 2020 to 2022). The library was prepared using the immunoSEQ multiplex PCR assay. As stored in TCRdb, this immuneACCESS dataset retains in-frame rearrangements with V and J assigned. A fraction of the clones does not appear; measured against another copy, unresolved V genes explain less than half of the discrepancy, and the remainder lacks a known reason. For this sample there are about 110,000 clones; approximately 90% appear just once. Approximately 4.5% of the sample lies in the top ten. The sequenced sample consisted of peripheral blood. The receptors come from a woman in her 50s with acute or convalescent COVID-19.

The chain has TRBV5-1 and TRBJ2-7, with D possibly being TRBD2 (7 bases). CDR1 and CDR2 (germline): SGHRS, YFSETQ. This CDR3 has 14 residues. Trimming shortened V by 1 base and J by 7 bases, and 15 bases separated the two germline ends. The CDR3 DNA follows: TGCGCCAGCAGCTTGTTGGGGGGGCCGGGGGAGCAGTACTTC. It yields the protein CASSLLGGPGEQYF.

This chain joins TRBV7-2 and TRBJ1-1, with 8 nucleotides matching TRBD1. The CDR3 is 14 amino acids. The J segment lost 3 bases and the V segment lost 5 bases, leaving 5 bases of the junction unmatched. Per germline, CDR1 SGHTA and CDR2 FQGNSA. The DNA of the CDR3 is TGTGCCAGCAGCACCGACAGGGGTGACACTGAAGCTTTCTTT. Translating gives CASSTDRGDTEAFF.

The chain links TRBV20-1 to TRBJ1-2; tentatively, D is TRBD1 (5 bases). CDR1 and CDR2 (germline): DFQATT, SNEGSKA (reference sequence). There are 10 residues in the CDR3. CDR3 sequence (DNA): TGCACCGACAGCATCTATGGCTACACCTTC. Translated, it gives CTDSIYGYTF.

This chain uses TRBV2 with TRBJ1-2, with D possibly matching TRBD1 (6 bases). CDR1 is SNHLY, CDR2 FYNNEI, per germline. The CDR3 extends over 13 amino acids. The V end lost 6 bases, the J end lost 5 bases, and 13 bases lay between the germline ends. CDR3 bases: TGTGCCAGCAGCACCGGACAGTCTTATGGCTACACCTTC. Its protein is CASSTGQSYGYTF.

V usage is TRBV11-2 and J usage is TRBJ2-7; 7 nucleotides line up with TRBD1. Trimming removed 5 bases from V and 4 bases from J; junction bases left unmatched: 8. Per germline, CDR1 SGHAT and CDR2 FQNNGV. This CDR3 has 14 amino acids. CDR3 loop: CASSRRQGTYEQYF. As DNA, the CDR3 is TGTGCCAGCAGCCGCCGACAGGGAACTTACGAGCAGTACTTC.